This TCR beta chain comes out of a study of T cells in Graves' hyperthyroidism and ophthalmopathy. Absent ophthalmopathy progression within 18 months defined stable Graves' hyperthyroidism. Trimming cost V 5 bases and J 3 bases, with 13 bases left between them. The CDR3 is made up of 15 amino acids. Amplified TCR beta CDR3 regions came from RNA transcripts. Carried out on the TCR CDR3, a first-round RT-PCR used the HTBI primer set. TCRdb fed the multiplex PCR reads into MiXCR, producing one record per CDR3 protein. The data show about 840,000 distinct CDR3 sequences, roughly 40% seen once. The sequencing sample was made of blood. The origin of this receptor is a man younger than 30 with Graves' hyperthyroidism. The chain recombines TRBV12-3 or TRBV12-4 with TRBJ1-4, with D possibly matching TRBD1 (6 bases). The DNA for the CDR3 is TGTGCCAGCAGTCGACAGAAGGGGGCTAATGAAAAACTGTTTTTT. Translating gives CASSRQKGANEKLFF.